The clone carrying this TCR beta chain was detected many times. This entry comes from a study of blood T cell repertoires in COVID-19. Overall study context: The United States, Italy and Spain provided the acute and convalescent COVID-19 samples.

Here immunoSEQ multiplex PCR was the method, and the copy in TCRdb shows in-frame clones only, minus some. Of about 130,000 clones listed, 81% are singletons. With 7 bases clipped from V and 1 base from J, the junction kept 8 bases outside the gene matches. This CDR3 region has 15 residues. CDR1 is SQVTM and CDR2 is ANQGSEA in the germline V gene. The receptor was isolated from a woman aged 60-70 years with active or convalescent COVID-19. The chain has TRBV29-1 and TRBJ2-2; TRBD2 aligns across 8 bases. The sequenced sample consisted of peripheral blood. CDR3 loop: CSAGTGGGNTGELFF. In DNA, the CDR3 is TGCAGCGCCGGGACGGGAGGGGGGAACACCGGGGAGCTGTTTTTT.